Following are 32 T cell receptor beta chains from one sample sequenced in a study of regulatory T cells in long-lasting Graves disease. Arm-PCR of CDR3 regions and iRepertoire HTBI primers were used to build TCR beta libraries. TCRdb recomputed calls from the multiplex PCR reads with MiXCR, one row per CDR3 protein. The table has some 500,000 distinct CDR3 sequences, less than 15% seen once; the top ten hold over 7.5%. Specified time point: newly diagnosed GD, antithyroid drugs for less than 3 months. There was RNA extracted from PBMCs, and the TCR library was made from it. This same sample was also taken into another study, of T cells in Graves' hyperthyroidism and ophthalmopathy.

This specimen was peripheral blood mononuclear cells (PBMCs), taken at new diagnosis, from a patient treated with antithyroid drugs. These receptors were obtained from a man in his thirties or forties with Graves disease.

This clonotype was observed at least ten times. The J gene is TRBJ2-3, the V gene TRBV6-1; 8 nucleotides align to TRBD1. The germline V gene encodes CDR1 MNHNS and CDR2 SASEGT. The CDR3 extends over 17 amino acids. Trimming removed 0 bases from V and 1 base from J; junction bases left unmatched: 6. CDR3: CASSEAPGGAGTDTQYF. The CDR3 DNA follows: TGTGCCAGCAGTGAAGCCCCAGGGGGCGCCGGCACAGATACGCAGTATTTT.

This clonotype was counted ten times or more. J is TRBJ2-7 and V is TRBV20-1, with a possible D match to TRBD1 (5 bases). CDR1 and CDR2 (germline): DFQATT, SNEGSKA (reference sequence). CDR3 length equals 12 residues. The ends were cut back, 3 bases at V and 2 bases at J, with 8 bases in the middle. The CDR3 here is CSARVDTYEQYF. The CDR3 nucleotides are TGCAGTGCTAGGGTGGACACCTACGAGCAGTACTTC.

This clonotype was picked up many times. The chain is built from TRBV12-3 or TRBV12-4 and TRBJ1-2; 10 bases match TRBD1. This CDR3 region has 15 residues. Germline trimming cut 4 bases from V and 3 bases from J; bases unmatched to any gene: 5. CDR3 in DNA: TGTGCCAGCAGTTCAGACAGGGGGCCCCACTATGGCTACACCTTC. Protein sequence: CASSSDRGPHYGYTF.

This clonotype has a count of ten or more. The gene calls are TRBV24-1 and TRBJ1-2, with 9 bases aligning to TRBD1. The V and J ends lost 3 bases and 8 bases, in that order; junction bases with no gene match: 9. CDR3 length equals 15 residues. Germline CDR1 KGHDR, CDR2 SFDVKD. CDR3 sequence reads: CATSDTPGQGGGYTF. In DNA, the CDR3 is TGTGCCACCAGTGATACACCGGGACAGGGAGGCGGCTACACCTTC.

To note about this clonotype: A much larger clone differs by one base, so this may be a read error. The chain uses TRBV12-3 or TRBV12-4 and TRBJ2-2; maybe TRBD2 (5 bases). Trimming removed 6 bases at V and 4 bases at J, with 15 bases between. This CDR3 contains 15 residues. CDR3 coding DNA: TGTGCCAGCAGCTTACTGAGCGGCCGCACCGGGGAGCTGTTTTTT. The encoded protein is CASSLLSGRTGELFF.

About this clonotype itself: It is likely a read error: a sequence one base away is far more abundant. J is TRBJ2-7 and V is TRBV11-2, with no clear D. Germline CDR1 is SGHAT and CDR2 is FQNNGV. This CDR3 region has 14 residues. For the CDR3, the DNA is TGTGCCAACAGCCCTGGACCGTTAGACCACGAGCAGTACTTC. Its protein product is CANSPGPLDHEQYF. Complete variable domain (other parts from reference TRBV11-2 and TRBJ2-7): EAGVAQSPRYKIIEKRQSVAFWCNPISGHATLYWYQQILGQGPKLLIQFQNNGVVDDSQLPKDRFSAERLKGVDSTLKIQPAKLEDSAVYLCANSPGPLDHEQYFGPGTRLTVT.

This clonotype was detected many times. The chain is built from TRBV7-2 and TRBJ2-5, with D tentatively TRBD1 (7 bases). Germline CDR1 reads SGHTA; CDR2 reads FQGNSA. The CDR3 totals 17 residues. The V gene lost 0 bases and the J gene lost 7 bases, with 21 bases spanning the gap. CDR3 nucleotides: TGTGCCAGCAGCTTAGCCTCAGGGGGTAGCGGTTCTCGGACCCAGTACTTC. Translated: CASSLASGGSGSRTQYF.

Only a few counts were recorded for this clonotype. This CDR3 is CASSLDAELYEQYF. The CDR3 coding sequence is TGTGCCAGCAGCCTTGACGCCGAGCTCTACGAGCAGTACTTC. This chain links TRBV5-6 with TRBJ2-7; unclear D gene. Trimming shortened V by 4 bases and J by 3 bases, and 14 bases separated the two germline ends. Germline CDR1 reads SGHDT; CDR2 reads YYEEEE. The CDR3 consists of 14 residues.

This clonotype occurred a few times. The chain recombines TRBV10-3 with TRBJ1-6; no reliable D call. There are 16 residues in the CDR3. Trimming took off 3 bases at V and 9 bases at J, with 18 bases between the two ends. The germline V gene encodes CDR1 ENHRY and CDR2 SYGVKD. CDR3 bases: TGTGCCATCAGTGACCCCAGTGGGTACGGTAGTTCACCCCTCCACTTT. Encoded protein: CAISDPSGYGSSPLHF.

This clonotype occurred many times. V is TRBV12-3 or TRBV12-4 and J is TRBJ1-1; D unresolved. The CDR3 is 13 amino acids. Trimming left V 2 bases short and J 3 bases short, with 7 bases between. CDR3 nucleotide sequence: TGTGCCAGCAGTTTACAGCGTCACACTGAAGCTTTCTTT. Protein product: CASSLQRHTEAFF.

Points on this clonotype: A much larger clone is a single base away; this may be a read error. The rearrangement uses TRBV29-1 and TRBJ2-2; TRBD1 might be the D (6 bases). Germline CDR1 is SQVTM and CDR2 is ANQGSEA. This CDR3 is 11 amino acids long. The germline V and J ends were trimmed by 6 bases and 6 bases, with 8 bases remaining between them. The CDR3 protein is CSVGASGELFF. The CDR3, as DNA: TGCAGCGTGGGGGCTTCCGGGGAGCTGTTTTTT.

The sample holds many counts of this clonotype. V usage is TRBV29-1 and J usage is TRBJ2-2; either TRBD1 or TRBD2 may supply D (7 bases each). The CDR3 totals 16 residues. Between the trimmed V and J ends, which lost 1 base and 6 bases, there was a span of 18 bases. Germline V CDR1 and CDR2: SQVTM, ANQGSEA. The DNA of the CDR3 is TGCAGCGTTGAAGGGGAGGGGGCTAAGGGCGCCGGGGAGCTGTTTTTT. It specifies CSVEGEGAKGAGELFF.

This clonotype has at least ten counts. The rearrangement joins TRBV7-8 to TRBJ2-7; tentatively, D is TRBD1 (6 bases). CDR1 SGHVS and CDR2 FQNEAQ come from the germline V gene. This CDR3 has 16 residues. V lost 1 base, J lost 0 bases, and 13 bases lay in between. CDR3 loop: CASSLGFPDSSYEQYF. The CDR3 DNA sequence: TGTGCCAGCAGCTTAGGGTTTCCGGACAGCTCCTACGAGCAGTACTTC.

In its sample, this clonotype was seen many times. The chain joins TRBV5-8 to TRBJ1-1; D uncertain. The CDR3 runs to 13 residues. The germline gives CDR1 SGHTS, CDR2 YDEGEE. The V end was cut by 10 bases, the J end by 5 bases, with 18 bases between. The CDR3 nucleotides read TGTGCCTCCTGGACCCATCCAAGGACTGAAGCTTTCTTT. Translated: CASWTHPRTEAFF.

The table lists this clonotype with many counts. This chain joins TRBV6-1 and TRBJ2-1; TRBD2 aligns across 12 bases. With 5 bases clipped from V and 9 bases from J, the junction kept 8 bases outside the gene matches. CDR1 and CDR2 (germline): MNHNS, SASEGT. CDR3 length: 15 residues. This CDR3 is CASSNGLAGFSEQFF. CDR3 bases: TGTGCCAGCAGTAATGGACTAGCGGGATTTAGTGAGCAGTTCTTC.

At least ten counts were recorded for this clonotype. This CDR3 reads CASSLIAAGANVLTF. CDR3 in DNA: TGTGCCAGCAGCTTAATCGCGGCTGGGGCCAACGTCCTGACTTTC. The gene calls are TRBV7-3 and TRBJ2-6; D not certain. Between the trimmed V and J ends, which lost 1 base and 2 bases, there was a span of 6 bases. The CDR3 has 15 amino acids. Germline values: CDR1 SGHTA, CDR2 FQGTGA.

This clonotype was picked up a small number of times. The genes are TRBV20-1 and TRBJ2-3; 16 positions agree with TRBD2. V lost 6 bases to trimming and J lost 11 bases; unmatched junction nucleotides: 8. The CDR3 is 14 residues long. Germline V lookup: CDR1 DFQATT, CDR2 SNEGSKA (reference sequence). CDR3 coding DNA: TGCAGTGCAAAGGGACTAGCGGGAGGGCCGATGCAGTATTTT. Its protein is CSAKGLAGGPMQYF.

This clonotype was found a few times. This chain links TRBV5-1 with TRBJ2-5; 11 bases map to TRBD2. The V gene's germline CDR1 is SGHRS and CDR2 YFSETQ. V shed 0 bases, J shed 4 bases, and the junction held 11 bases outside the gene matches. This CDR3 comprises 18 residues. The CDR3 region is CASSLAGGLAARRETQYF. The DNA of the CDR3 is TGCGCCAGCAGCTTGGCCGGGGGACTAGCGGCCCGGCGAGAGACCCAGTACTTC.

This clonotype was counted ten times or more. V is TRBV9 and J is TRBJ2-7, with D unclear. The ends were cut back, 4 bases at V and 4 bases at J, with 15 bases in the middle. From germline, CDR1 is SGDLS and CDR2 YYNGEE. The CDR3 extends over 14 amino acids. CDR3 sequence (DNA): TGTGCCAGCAGCCCCCCCCGGATGCCTTACGAGCAGTACTTC. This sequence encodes CASSPPRMPYEQYF.

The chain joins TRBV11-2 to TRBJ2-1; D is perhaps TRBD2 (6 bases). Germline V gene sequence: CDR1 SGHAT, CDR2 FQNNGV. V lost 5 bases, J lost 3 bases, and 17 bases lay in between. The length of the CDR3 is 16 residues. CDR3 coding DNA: TGTGCCAGCAGCGTAGGTAGCGGACACAGCTACAATGAGCAGTTCTTC. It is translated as CASSVGSGHSYNEQFF.

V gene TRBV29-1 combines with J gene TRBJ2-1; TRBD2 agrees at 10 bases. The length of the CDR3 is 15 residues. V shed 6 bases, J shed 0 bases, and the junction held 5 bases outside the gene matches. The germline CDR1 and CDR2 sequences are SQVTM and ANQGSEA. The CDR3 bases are TGCAGCGTGGCACTAGCGGGATCCTCCTACAATGAGCAGTTCTTC. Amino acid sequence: CSVALAGSSYNEQFF.

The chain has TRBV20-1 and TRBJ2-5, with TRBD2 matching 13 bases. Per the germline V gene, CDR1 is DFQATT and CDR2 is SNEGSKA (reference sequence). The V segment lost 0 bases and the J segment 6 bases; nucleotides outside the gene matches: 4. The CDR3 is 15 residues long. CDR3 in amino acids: CSAREGLAGKQTQYF. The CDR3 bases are TGCAGTGCTAGAGAGGGACTAGCGGGAAAGCAGACCCAGTACTTC.

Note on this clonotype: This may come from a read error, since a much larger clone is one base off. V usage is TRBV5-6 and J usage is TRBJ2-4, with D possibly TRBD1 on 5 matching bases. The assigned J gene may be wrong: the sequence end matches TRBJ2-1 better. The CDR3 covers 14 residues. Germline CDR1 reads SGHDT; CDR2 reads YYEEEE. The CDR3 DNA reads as TGTGCCAGCAGCTTGGCCTCAGGGCCTAGTGTGCAGTTCTTC. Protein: CASSLASGPSVQFF.

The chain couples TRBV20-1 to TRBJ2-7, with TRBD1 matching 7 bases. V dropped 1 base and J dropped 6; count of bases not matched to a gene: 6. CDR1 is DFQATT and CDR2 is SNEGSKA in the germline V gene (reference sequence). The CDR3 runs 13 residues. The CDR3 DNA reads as TGCAGTGCTAGAGCCGGGACAGACATCGAGCAGTACTTC. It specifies CSARAGTDIEQYF.

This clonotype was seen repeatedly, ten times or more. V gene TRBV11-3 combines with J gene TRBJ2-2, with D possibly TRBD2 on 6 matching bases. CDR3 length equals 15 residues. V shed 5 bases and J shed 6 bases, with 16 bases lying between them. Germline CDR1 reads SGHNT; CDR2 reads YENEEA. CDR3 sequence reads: CASSPGGSGAGELFF. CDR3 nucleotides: TGTGCCAGCAGCCCTGGGGGGTCCGGGGCCGGGGAGCTGTTTTTT.

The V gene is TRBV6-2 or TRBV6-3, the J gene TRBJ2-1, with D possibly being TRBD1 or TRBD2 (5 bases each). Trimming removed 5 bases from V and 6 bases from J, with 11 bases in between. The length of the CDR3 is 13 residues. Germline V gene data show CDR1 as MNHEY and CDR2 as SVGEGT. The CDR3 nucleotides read TGTGCCAGCAGTGATGGGGGTTTCAATGAGCAGTTCTTC. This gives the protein CASSDGGFNEQFF.

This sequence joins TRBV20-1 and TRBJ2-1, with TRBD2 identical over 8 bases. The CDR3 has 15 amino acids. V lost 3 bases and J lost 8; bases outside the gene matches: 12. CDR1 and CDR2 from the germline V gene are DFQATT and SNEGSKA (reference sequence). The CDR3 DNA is TGCAGTGCTAGGGAAGCGGGAGTAAGCGGCTATGAGCAGTTCTTC. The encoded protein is CSAREAGVSGYEQFF.

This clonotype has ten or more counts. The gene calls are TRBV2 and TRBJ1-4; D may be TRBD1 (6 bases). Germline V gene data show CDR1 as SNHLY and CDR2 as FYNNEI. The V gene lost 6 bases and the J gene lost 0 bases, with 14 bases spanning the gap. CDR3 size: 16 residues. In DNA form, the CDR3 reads TGTGCCAGCAGACGGACAGAGCATGCAACTAATGAAAAACTGTTTTTT. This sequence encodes CASRRTEHATNEKLFF.

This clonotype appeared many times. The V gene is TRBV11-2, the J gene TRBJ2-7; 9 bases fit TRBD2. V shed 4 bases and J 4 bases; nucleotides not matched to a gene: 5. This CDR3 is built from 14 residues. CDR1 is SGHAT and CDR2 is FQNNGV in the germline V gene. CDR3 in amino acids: CASSSLAGKYEQYF. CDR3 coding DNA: TGTGCCAGCAGCTCTCTAGCGGGAAAATACGAGCAGTACTTC.

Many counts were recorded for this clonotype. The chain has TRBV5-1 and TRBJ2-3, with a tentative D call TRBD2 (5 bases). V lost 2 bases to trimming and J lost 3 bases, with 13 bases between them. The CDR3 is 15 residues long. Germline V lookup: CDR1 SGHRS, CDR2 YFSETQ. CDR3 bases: TGCGCCAGCAGCTTATACCTGACGGGGACAGATACGCAGTATTTT. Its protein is CASSLYLTGTDTQYF.

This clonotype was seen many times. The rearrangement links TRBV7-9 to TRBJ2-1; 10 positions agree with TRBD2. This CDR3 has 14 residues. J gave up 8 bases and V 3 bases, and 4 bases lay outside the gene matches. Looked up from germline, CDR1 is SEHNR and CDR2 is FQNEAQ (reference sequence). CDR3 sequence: CASSLASGSDEQFF. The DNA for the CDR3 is TGTGCCAGCAGCTTGGCTAGCGGGAGTGATGAGCAGTTCTTC.

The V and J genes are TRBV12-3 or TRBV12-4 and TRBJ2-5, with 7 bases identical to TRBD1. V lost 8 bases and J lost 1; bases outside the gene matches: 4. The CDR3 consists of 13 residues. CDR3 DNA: TGTGCCAGCGGTAACAGGGGCCAAGAGACCCAGTACTTC. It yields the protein CASGNRGQETQYF.